This entry concerns a single TCR beta chain. TCRdb's table, derived via immunoSEQ multiplex PCR, lists solely in-frame clones and lacks some. Among tens of thousands of clones listed, 93% were seen once. This entry comes from a study of siplizumab effects on memory and regulatory T cells. Trimming cost V 2 bases and J 10 bases, with 6 bases left between them. This CDR3 spans 11 amino acids. Germline V gene data show CDR1 as MNHNY and CDR2 as SVGAGI (reference sequence). The clonotype was recovered from a human donor in good health. Sequenced input: CD8+ T cells sorted from blood. The gene calls are TRBV6-6 and TRBJ2-1, with D uncertain. The CDR3 region has the DNA TGTGCCAGCAGTTACGGCAGCGAGCAGTTCTTC. Its translation: CASSYGSEQFF.